Following are 4 T cell receptor beta chains from one sample sequenced in a study of T cell repertoires in cytomegalovirus infection. MiXCR, run by TCRdb on the reads, gives a single entry per CDR3 protein. The table has about 830,000 distinct CDR3 sequences, approximately 30% seen once. The antigens for these receptors are not known. Source: cultured CD8+ T cells from PBMCs, taken from culture after CMV antigen stimulation. Receptor source: a human donor in good health (CMV status not recorded). Some clones in this sample may be carry-over from other donors' samples.

The table lists this clonotype with a few counts. The chain uses TRBV12-3 or TRBV12-4 and TRBJ2-7; 11 bases align to TRBD1. The CDR3 has 14 residues. After removal of 4 bases from V and 5 bases from J, the junction contained 4 bases not matched to a gene. DNA of the CDR3: TGTGCCAGCAGTTCGGACAGGGGGCTCGACGAGCAGTACTTC. This codes for CASSSDRGLDEQYF.

The sample holds many counts of this clonotype. The V gene is TRBV13, the J gene TRBJ1-2, with D possibly being TRBD1 (6 bases). V dropped 4 bases and J dropped 0 bases, with 18 bases sitting between them. This CDR3 is built from 17 residues. Germline assignment: CDR1 PRHDT and CDR2 FYEKMQ (reference sequence). The CDR3, as DNA: TGTGCCAGCAGCTCAACCGACGCAGGACAGACTAACTATGGCTACACCTTC. Its protein is CASSSTDAGQTNYGYTF.

This clonotype has just a few counts. This sequence joins TRBV27 and TRBJ2-7, with a tentative D call TRBD2 (6 bases). The CDR3 is made up of 13 amino acids. The V gene's germline CDR1 is MNHEY and CDR2 SMNVEV (reference sequence). Between the trimmed V and J ends, which lost 3 bases and 4 bases, there was a span of 10 bases. The CDR3 sequence is CASSFGLAYEQYF. The CDR3 coding sequence is TGTGCCAGCAGTTTCGGGCTAGCGTACGAGCAGTACTTC.

The chain combines TRBV13 with TRBJ1-1, with D tentatively TRBD1 (5 bases). Trimming took off 7 bases at V and 1 base at J, with 10 bases between the two ends. The CDR3 has 13 residues. CDR1 and CDR2 from the germline V gene are PRHDT and FYEKMQ (reference sequence). Written as DNA, the CDR3 is TGTGCCAGCACCGGGACCCAGAACACTGAAGCTTTCTTT. Its protein product is CASTGTQNTEAFF.